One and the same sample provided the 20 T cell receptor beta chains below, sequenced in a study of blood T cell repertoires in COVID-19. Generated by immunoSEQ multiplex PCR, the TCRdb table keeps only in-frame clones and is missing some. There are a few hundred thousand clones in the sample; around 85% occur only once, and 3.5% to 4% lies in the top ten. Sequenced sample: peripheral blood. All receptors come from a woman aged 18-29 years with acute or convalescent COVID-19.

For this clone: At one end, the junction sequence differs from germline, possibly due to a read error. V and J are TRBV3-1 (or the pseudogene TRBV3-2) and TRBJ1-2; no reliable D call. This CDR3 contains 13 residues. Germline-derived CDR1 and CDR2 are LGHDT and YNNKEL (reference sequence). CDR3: CASSHLNTGLKSF. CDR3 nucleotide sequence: TGTGCCAGCAGCCACCTGAATACGGGGTTGAAATCCTTC.

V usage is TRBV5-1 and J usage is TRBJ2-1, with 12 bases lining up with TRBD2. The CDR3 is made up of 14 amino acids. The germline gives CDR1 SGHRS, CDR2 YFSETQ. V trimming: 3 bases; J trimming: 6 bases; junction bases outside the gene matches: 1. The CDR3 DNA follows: TGCGCCAGCAGCTCGGGACTAGCGGGCAATGAGCAGTTCTTC. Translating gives CASSSGLAGNEQFF.

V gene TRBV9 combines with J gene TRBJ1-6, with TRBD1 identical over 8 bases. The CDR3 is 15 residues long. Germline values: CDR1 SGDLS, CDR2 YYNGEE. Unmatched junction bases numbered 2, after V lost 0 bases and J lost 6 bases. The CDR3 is CASSVGTGGNSPLHF. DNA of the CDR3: TGTGCCAGCAGCGTAGGTACAGGGGGTAATTCACCCCTCCACTTT.

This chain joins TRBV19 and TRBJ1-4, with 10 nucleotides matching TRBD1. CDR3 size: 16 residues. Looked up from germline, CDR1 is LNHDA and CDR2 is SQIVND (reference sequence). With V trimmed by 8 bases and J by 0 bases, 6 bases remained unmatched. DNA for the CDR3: TGTGCCAGTTCAAGCGGGACAGGGGCAACTAATGAAAAACTGTTTTTT. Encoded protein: CASSSGTGATNEKLFF.

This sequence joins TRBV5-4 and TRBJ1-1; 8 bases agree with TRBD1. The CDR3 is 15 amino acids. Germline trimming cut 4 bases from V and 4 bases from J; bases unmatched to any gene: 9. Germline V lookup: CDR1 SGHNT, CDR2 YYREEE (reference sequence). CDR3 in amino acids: CASSRGQGEGTEAFF. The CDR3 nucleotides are TGTGCCAGCAGCCGAGGACAGGGTGAGGGCACTGAAGCTTTCTTT.

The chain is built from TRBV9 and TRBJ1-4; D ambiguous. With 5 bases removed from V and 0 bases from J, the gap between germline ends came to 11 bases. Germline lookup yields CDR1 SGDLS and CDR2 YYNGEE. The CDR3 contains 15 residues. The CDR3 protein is CASSLTPATNEKLFF. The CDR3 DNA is TGTGCCAGCAGTCTAACCCCCGCAACTAATGAAAAACTGTTTTTT.

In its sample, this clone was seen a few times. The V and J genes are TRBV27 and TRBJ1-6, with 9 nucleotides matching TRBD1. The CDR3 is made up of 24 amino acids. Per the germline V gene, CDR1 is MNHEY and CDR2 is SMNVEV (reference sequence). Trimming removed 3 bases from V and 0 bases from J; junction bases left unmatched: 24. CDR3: CASSFSSSPGTGQKSSSYNSPLHF. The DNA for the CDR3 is TGTGCCAGCAGTTTCTCCTCCTCCCCCGGGACAGGGCAAAAATCGAGCTCCTATAATTCACCCCTCCACTTT.

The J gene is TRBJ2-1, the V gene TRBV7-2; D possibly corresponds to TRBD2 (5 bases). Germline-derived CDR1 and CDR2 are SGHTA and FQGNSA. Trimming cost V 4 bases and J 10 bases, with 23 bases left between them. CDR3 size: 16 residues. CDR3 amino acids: CASSSYEGRRGREQFF. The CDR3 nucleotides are TGTGCCAGCAGCTCCTACGAGGGCCGCCGGGGTCGGGAGCAGTTCTTC.

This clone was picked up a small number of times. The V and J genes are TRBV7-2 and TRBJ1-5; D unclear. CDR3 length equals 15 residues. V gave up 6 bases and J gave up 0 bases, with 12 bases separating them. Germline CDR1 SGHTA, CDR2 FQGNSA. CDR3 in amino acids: CASSFQSYSNQPQHF. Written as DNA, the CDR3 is TGTGCCAGCAGTTTTCAGTCGTATAGCAATCAGCCCCAGCATTTT.

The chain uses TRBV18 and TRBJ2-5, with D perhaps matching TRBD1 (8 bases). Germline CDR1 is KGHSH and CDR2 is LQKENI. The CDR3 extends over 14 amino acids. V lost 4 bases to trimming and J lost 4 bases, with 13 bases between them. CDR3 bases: TGTGCCAGCTCACGGAGCGGGACAGGAGAGACCCAGTACTTC. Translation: CASSRSGTGETQYF.

The CDR3 reads CASSLGRGGNEKLFF. The DNA of the CDR3 is TGTGCCAGCAGCTTGGGTCGGGGAGGTAATGAAAAACTGTTTTTT. The chain recombines TRBV5-8 with TRBJ1-4; D gene ambiguous. CDR3 length equals 15 residues. The germline V gene encodes CDR1 SGHTS and CDR2 YDEGEE. Between the trimmed V and J ends, which lost 0 bases and 4 bases, there was a span of 10 bases.

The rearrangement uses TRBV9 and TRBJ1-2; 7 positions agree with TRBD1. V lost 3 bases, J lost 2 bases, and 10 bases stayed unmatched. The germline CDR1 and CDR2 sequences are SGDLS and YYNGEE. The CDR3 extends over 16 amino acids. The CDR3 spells CASSGDSGTENYGYTF. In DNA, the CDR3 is TGTGCCAGCAGCGGGGACTCCGGGACAGAAAACTATGGCTACACCTTC.

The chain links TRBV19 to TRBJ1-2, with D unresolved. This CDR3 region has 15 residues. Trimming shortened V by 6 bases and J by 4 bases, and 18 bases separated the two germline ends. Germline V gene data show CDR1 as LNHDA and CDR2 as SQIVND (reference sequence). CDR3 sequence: CASSPSRFQAYGYTF. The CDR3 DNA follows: TGTGCCAGTAGCCCCAGCCGGTTCCAGGCCTATGGCTACACCTTC.

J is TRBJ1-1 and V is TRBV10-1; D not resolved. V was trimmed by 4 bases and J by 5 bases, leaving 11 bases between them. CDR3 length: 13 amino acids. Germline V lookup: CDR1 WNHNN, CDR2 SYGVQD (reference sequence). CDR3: CASSGPGSTEAFF. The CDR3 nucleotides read TGCGCCAGCAGTGGGCCGGGGTCGACTGAAGCTTTCTTT.

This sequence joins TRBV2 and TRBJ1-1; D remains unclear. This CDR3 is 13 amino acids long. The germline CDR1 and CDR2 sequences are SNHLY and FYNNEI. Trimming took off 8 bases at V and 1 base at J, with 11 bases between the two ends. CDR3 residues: CASGEAPNTEAFF. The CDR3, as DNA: TGTGCCAGCGGCGAGGCCCCGAACACTGAAGCTTTCTTT.

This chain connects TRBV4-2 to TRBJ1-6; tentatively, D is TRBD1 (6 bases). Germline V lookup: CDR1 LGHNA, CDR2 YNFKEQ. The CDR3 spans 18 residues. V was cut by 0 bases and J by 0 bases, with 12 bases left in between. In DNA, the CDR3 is TGTGCCAGCAGCCAAGAGGGGGACATCAGCTCCTATAATTCACCCCTCCACTTT. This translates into CASSQEGDISSYNSPLHF.

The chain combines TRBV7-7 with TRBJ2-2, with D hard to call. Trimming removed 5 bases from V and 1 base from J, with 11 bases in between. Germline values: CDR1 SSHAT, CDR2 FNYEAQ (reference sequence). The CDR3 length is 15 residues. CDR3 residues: CASSTDIGNTGELFF. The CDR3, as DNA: TGTGCCAGCAGCACCGACATAGGGAACACCGGGGAGCTGTTTTTT.

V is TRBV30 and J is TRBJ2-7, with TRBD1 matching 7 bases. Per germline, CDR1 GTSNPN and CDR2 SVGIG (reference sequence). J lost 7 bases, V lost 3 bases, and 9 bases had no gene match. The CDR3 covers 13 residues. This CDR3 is CAWRQGNLGEQYF. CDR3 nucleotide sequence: TGTGCCTGGAGACAGGGGAACCTGGGTGAGCAGTACTTC.

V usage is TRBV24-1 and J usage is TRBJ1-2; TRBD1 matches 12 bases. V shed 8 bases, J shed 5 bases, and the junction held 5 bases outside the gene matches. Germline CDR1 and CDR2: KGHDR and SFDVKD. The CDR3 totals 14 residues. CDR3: CATNSGQGAYGYTF. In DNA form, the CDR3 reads TGTGCCACCAACTCGGGACAGGGGGCGTATGGCTACACCTTC.

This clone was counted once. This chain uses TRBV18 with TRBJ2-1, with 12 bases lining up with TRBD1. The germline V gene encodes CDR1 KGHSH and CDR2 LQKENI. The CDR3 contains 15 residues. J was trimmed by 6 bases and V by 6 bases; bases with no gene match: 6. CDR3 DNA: TGTGCCAGCTCCGCCGGGACAGGGGGCCGCAATGAGCAGTTCTTC. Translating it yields CASSAGTGGRNEQFF.